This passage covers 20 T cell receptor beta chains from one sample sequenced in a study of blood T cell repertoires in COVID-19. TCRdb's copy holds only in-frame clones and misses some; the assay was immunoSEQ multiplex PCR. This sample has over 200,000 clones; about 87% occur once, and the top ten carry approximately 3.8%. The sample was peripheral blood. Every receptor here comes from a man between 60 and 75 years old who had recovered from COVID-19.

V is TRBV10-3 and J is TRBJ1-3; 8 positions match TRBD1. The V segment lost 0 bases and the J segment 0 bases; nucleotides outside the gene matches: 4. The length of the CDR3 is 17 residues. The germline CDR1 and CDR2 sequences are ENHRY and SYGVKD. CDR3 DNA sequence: TGTGCCATCAGTGAGTCATTGGGGACAGGCTCTGGAAACACCATATATTTT. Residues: CAISESLGTGSGNTIYF.

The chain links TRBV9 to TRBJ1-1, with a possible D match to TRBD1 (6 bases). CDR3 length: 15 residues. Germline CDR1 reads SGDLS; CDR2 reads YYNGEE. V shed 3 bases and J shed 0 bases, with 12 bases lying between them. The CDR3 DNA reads TGTGCCAGCAGCGCCCAAGGGGGATTGAACACTGAAGCTTTCTTT. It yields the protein CASSAQGGLNTEAFF.

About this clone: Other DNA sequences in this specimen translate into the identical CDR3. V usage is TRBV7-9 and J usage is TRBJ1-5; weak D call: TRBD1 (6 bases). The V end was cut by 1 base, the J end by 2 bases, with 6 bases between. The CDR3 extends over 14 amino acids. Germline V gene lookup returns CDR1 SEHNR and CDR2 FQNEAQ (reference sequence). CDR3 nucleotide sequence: TGTGCCAGCAGCTTAGAGGGGGGCAATCAGCCCCAGCATTTT. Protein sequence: CASSLEGGNQPQHF. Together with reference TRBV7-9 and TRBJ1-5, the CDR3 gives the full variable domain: DTGVSQNPRHKITKRGQNVTFRCDPISEHNRLYWYRQTLGQGPEFLTYFQNEAQLEKSRLLSDRFSAERPKGSFSTLEIQRTEQGDSAMYLCASSLEGGNQPQHFGDGTRLSIL.

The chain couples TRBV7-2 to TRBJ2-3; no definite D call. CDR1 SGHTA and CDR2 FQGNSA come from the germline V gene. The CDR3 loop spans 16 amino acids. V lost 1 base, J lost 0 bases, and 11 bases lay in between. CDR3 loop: CASSLVVGGSTDTQYF. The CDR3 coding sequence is TGTGCCAGCAGCTTAGTCGTTGGCGGTAGCACAGATACGCAGTATTTT.

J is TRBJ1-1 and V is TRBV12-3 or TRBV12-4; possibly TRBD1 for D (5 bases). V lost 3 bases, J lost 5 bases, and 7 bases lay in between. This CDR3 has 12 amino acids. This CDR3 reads CASSFYRTEAFF. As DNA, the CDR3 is TGTGCCAGCAGTTTCTACAGGACTGAAGCTTTCTTT.

The CDR3 DNA reads TGTGCCAGCAGCCTGAAACTTGGTCTGAGGCCCCAGCATTTT. Protein product: CASSLKLGLRPQHF. The rearrangement links TRBV3-1 (or the pseudogene TRBV3-2) to TRBJ1-5, with no clear D. The V gene lost 4 bases and the J gene lost 9 bases, with 16 bases spanning the gap. From germline, CDR1 is LGHDT and CDR2 YNNKEL (reference sequence). The CDR3 covers 14 residues.

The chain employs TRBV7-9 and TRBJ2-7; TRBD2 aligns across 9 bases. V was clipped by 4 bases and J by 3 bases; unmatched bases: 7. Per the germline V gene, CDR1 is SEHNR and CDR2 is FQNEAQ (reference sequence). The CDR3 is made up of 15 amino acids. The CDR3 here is CASSSSSGDFYEQYF. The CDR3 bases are TGTGCCAGCAGCTCATCTAGCGGGGATTTCTACGAGCAGTACTTC.

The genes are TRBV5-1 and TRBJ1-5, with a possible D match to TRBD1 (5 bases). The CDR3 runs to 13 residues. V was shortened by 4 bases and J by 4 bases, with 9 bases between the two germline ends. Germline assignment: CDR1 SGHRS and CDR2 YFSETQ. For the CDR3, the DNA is TGCGCCAGCAGCCCGGACACAAATCAGCCCCAGCATTTT. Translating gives CASSPDTNQPQHF.

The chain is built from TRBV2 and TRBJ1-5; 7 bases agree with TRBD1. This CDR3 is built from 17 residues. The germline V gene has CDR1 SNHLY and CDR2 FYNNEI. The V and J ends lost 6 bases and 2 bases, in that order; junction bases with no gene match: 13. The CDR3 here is CASSPHHRGMGNQPQHF. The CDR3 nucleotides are TGTGCCAGCAGCCCCCATCACAGGGGCATGGGCAATCAGCCCCAGCATTTT. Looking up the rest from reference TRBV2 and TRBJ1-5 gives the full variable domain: EPEVTQTPSHQVTQMGQEVILRCVPISNHLYFYWYRQILGQKVEFLVSFYNNEISEKSEIFDDQFSVERPDGSNFTLKIRSTKLEDSAMYFCASSPHHRGMGNQPQHFGDGTRLSIL.

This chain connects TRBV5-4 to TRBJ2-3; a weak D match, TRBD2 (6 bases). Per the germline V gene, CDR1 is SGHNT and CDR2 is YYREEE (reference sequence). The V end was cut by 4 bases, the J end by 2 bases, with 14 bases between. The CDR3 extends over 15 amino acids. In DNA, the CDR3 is TGTGCCAGCAGCCCGACCGGGGGTAACACAGATACGCAGTATTTT. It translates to CASSPTGGNTDTQYF.

CDR3 region: CASSLPETAVQETQYF. The CDR3 DNA reads as TGCGCCAGCAGCTTGCCCGAGACAGCAGTTCAAGAGACCCAGTACTTC. This chain links TRBV5-1 with TRBJ2-5, with D possibly being TRBD1 (5 bases). The germline V and J ends were trimmed by 1 base and 2 bases, with 15 bases remaining between them. The germline CDR1 and CDR2 sequences are SGHRS and YFSETQ. This CDR3 has 16 amino acids.

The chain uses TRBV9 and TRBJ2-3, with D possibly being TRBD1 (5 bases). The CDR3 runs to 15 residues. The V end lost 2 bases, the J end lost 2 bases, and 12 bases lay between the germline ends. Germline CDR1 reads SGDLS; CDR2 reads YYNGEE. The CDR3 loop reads CASSVNPRATDTQYF. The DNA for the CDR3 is TGTGCCAGCAGCGTCAATCCCAGGGCCACAGATACGCAGTATTTT. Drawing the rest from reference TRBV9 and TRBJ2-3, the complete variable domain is DSGVTQTPKHLITATGQRVTLRCSPRSGDLSVYWYQQSLDQGLQFLIQYYNGEERAKGNILERFSAQQFPDLHSELNLSSLELGDSALYFCASSVNPRATDTQYFGPGTRLTVL.

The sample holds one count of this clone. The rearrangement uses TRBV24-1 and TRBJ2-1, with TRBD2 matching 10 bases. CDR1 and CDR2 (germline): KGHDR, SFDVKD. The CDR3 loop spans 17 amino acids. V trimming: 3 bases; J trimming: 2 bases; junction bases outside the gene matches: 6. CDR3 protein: CATSDASGGGPYNEQFF. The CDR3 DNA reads TGTGCCACCAGTGATGCAAGCGGGGGGGGTCCCTACAATGAGCAGTTCTTC.

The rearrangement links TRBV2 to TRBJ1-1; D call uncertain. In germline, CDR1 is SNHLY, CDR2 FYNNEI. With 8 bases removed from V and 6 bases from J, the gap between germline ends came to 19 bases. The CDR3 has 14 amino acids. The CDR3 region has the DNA TGTGCCAGCTCCCCCGGGAGCCTTGTCGCTGAAGCTTTCTTT. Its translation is CASSPGSLVAEAFF. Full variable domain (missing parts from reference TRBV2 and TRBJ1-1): EPEVTQTPSHQVTQMGQEVILRCVPISNHLYFYWYRQILGQKVEFLVSFYNNEISEKSEIFDDQFSVERPDGSNFTLKIRSTKLEDSAMYFCASSPGSLVAEAFFGQGTRLTVV.

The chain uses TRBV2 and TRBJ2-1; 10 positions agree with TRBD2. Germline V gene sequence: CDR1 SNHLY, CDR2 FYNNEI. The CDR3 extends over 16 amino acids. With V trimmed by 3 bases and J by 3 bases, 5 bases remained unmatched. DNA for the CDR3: TGTGCCAGCAGTGACAGGATAGCGGGGGGCTACAATGAGCAGTTCTTC. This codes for CASSDRIAGGYNEQFF.

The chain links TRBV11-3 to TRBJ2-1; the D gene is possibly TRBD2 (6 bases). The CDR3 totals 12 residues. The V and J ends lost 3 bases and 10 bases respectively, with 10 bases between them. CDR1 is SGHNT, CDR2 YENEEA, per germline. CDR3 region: CASSFGGREQFF. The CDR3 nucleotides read TGTGCCAGCAGCTTCGGTGGGAGGGAGCAGTTCTTC.

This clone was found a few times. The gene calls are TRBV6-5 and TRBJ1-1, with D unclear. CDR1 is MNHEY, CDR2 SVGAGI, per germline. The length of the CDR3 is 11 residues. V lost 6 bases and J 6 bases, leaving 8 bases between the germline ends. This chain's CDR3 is CASSPVAEAFF. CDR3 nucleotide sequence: TGTGCCAGCAGCCCAGTTGCTGAAGCTTTCTTT.

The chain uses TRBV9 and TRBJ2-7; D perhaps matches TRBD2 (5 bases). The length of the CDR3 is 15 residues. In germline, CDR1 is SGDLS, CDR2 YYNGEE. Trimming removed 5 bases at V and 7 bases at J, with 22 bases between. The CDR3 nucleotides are TGTGCCAGCAGTGCATCACGGGGTTTCGGAGGAGAGCAGTACTTC. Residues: CASSASRGFGGEQYF.

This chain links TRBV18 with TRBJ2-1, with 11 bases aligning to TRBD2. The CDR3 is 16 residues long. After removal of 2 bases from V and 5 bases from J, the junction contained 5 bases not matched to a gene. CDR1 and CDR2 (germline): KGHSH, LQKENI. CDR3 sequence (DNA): TGTGCCAGCTCACCAAATCTAGCGGGGGGCCACAATGAGCAGTTCTTC. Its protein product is CASSPNLAGGHNEQFF.

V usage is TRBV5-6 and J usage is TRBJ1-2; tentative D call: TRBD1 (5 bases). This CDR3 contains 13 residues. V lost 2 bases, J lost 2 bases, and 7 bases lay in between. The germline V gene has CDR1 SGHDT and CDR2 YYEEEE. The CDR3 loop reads CASSFNRNYGYTF. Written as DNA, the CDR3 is TGTGCCAGCAGCTTTAACAGGAACTATGGCTACACCTTC.